These T cell receptor beta chains were read from a single sample in a study of multiple sclerosis patients with progressive multifocal leukoencephalopathy. Sequencing used immunoSEQ multiplex PCR; TCRdb keeps in-frame clones, though not all of them. The repertoire consists of 25,000 to 35,000 clones, with around 90% occurring once and the leading ten covering approximately 1.1%. Sequenced: PBMCs. The receptors originated from a human donor with multiple sclerosis. CDR3s include the opening cysteine and the closing phenylalanine or tryptophan. The D gene is left open where the match is weak. A clone size is listed for some rows: how often the clone was seen (once, few, many), or a class if it is expanded.

V gene: TRBV5-5; clone size: NA; D gene: NA; J gene: TRBJ1-2; CDR3 protein: CASSSGADNYGYTF; CDR3 DNA: TGTGCCAGCAGCTCGGGTGCGGATAACTATGGCTACACCTTC
V gene: TRBV2; clone size: few; D gene: NA; J gene: TRBJ1-4; CDR3 protein: CATTRETNEKLFF; CDR3 DNA: TGTGCCACCACCAGAGAAACTAATGAAAAACTGTTTTTT
V gene: TRBV6-1; clone size: NA; D gene: TRBD2; J gene: TRBJ2-2; CDR3 protein: CASSDLAGGFSRELFF; CDR3 DNA: TGTGCCAGCAGTGACCTAGCGGGGGGTTTCTCGCGGGAGCTGTTTTTT
V gene: TRBV30; clone size: NA; D gene: TRBD2; J gene: TRBJ2-7; CDR3 protein: CAWSLGLAGYFDYEQYF; CDR3 DNA: TGTGCCTGGAGTTTGGGACTAGCGGGGTACTTCGACTACGAGCAGTACTTC
V gene: TRBV7-8; clone size: NA; D gene: NA; J gene: TRBJ1-2; CDR3 protein: CASSLFPLGRHNYGYTF; CDR3 DNA: TGTGCCAGCAGCTTATTCCCGCTTGGCAGACATAACTATGGCTACACCTTC
V gene: TRBV5-4; clone size: NA; D gene: NA; J gene: TRBJ1-2; CDR3 protein: CASSLRSQVYTF; CDR3 DNA: TGTGCCAGCAGCTTGAGATCCCAGGTATACACCTTC
V gene: TRBV13; clone size: NA; D gene: NA; J gene: TRBJ1-3; CDR3 protein: CASSLGLLVGGNTIYF; CDR3 DNA: TGTGCCAGCAGCTTAGGTCTCTTGGTAGGTGGAAACACCATATATTTT
V gene: TRBV5-6; clone size: NA; D gene: NA; J gene: TRBJ1-2; CDR3 protein: CASSLGGNYYGYTF; CDR3 DNA: TGTGCCAGCAGCTTGGGGGGTAATTACTATGGCTACACCTTC
V gene: TRBV6-6; clone size: NA; D gene: NA; J gene: TRBJ2-7; CDR3 protein: CASSYGKGPFEQYF; CDR3 DNA: TGTGCCAGCAGTTACGGGAAGGGACCATTCGAGCAGTACTTC
V gene: TRBV6-6; clone size: NA; D gene: NA; J gene: TRBJ2-7; CDR3 protein: CASSSSGQGDEQYF; CDR3 DNA: NA
V gene: TRBV6-1; clone size: NA; D gene: NA; J gene: TRBJ1-5; CDR3 protein: CASSEARGQNQPQHF; CDR3 DNA: TGTGCCAGCAGTGAAGCTCGAGGGCAGAATCAGCCCCAGCATTTT
V gene: TRBV14; clone size: NA; D gene: NA; J gene: TRBJ2-3; CDR3 protein: CASSYTDTQYF; CDR3 DNA: TGTGCCAGCAGTTACACAGATACGCAGTATTTT
V gene: TRBV9; clone size: NA; D gene: NA; J gene: TRBJ1-3; CDR3 protein: CASSTVESSSGNTIYF; CDR3 DNA: TGTGCCAGCAGCACCGTAGAGTCGAGCTCTGGAAACACCATATATTTT
V gene: TRBV12-2; clone size: few; D gene: NA; J gene: TRBJ1-5; CDR3 protein: CASRLVRGGGANQPQHF; CDR3 DNA: TGTGCAAGTCGCTTAGTCCGGGGAGGGGGGGCGAATCAGCCCCAGCATTTT
V gene: TRBV30; clone size: NA; D gene: NA; J gene: TRBJ1-1; CDR3 protein: CAWSATGSEAFF; CDR3 DNA: TGTGCCTGGAGCGCAACAGGGTCTGAAGCTTTCTTT
V gene: TRBV27; clone size: NA; D gene: TRBD1; J gene: TRBJ1-2; CDR3 protein: CASRISGQGKPRTHGYTF; CDR3 DNA: TGTGCCAGCAGAATTTCGGGACAGGGGAAACCTAGGACTCATGGCTACACCTTC
V gene: TRBV11-3; clone size: NA; D gene: TRBD2; J gene: TRBJ2-3; CDR3 protein: CASSLGLSTDTQYF; CDR3 DNA: TGTGCCAGCAGCTTGGGACTAAGCACAGATACGCAGTATTTT
V gene: TRBV7-7; clone size: NA; D gene: NA; J gene: TRBJ2-5; CDR3 protein: CASSLAPGVQETQYF; CDR3 DNA: TGTGCCAGCAGCTTAGCGCCGGGGGTCCAAGAGACCCAGTACTTC
V gene: TRBV6-1; clone size: few; D gene: TRBD1; J gene: TRBJ2-7; CDR3 protein: CATPRPGGGSYEQYF; CDR3 DNA: TGTGCCACCCCACGGCCAGGGGGCGGGTCCTACGAGCAGTACTTC
V gene: TRBV4-1; clone size: NA; D gene: NA; J gene: TRBJ2-1; CDR3 protein: CASSQRLGDYNEQFF; CDR3 DNA: TGCGCCAGCAGCCAGAGACTCGGGGACTACAATGAGCAGTTCTTC
V gene: TRBV11-2; clone size: NA; D gene: NA; J gene: TRBJ2-5; CDR3 protein: CASSLEGDRVTQYF; CDR3 DNA: TGTGCCAGCAGCTTAGAGGGGGACCGAGTGACCCAGTACTTC
V gene: TRBV11-1; clone size: NA; D gene: TRBD1; J gene: TRBJ1-2; CDR3 protein: CASSLDRGGYTF; CDR3 DNA: TGTGCCAGCAGCTTAGACAGGGGTGGCTACACCTTC
V gene: TRBV6-1; clone size: NA; D gene: TRBD1; J gene: TRBJ1-6; CDR3 protein: CASSATQGGPYNSPLHF; CDR3 DNA: TGTGCCAGCAGTGCTACTCAGGGGGGTCCCTATAATTCACCCCTCCACTTT
V gene: TRBV5-6; clone size: NA; D gene: TRBD1; J gene: TRBJ1-2; CDR3 protein: CASSRGTGYGYTF; CDR3 DNA: TGTGCCAGCAGTCGTGGGACAGGCTATGGCTACACCTTC
V gene: TRBV6-5; clone size: NA; D gene: NA; J gene: TRBJ2-6; CDR3 protein: CASSYSESGANVLTF; CDR3 DNA: TGTGCCAGCAGTTACTCCGAATCTGGGGCCAACGTCCTGACTTTC
V gene: TRBV4-3; clone size: NA; D gene: NA; J gene: TRBJ1-1; CDR3 protein: CASSQDGSGIIEAFF; CDR3 DNA: TGCGCCAGCAGCCAAGATGGCTCGGGAATTATCGAAGCTTTCTTT
V gene: TRBV6-1; clone size: NA; D gene: NA; J gene: TRBJ1-2; CDR3 protein: CASSEVVTNYGYTF; CDR3 DNA: TGTGCCAGCAGTGAAGTTGTCACCAACTATGGCTACACCTTC
V gene: TRBV11-2; clone size: NA; D gene: NA; J gene: TRBJ2-7; CDR3 protein: CASSPGQGGRSSYEQYF; CDR3 DNA: TGTGCCAGCAGCCCGGGCCAGGGGGGCCGTAGCTCCTACGAGCAGTACTTC
V gene: TRBV5-4; clone size: NA; D gene: TRBD2; J gene: TRBJ2-5; CDR3 protein: CASSLVRGGRETQYF; CDR3 DNA: TGTGCCAGCAGCTTGGTGCGGGGGGGCCGGGAGACCCAGTACTTC